Listed here are 5 T cell receptor beta chains from one sample, sequenced in a study of cytomegalovirus exposure and HLA in healthy donors. TCRdb's copy holds only in-frame clones and misses some; the assay was immunoSEQ multiplex PCR. The sample shows roughly 120,000 clones, more than 75% of them seen only once. Sample: PBMCs. The receptors come from a man between 18 and 29 years old in good health and CMV-seronegative.

The chain recombines TRBV6-1 with TRBJ1-1; tentative D call: TRBD1 (5 bases). The CDR3 runs 14 residues. Trimming stripped 11 bases from V and 2 bases from J, with 18 bases between. CDR1 is MNHNS and CDR2 is SASEGT in the germline V gene. CDR3 sequence reads: CASAPKDTNTEAFF. CDR3 DNA: TGTGCCTCGGCTCCTAAGGACACAAACACTGAAGCTTTCTTT.

The rearrangement links TRBV5-1 to TRBJ2-3; 7 nucleotides agree with TRBD2. V lost 3 bases, J lost 6 bases, and 1 base stayed unmatched. CDR3 length: 12 residues. Germline CDR1 reads SGHRS; CDR2 reads YFSETQ. The CDR3 nucleotides are TGCGCCAGCAGCTCCGGGGGGGATACGCAGTATTTT. As protein: CASSSGGDTQYF.

CDR3 DNA: TGTGCCAGCAGCGTAGAGGGAGGAGGGGCTGAAGCTTTCTTT. This gives the protein CASSVEGGGAEAFF. The J gene is TRBJ1-1, the V gene TRBV9, with D possibly being TRBD1 (5 bases). Trimming removed 0 bases from V and 6 bases from J, with 12 bases in between. Germline CDR1 is SGDLS and CDR2 is YYNGEE. The CDR3 has 14 residues.

The chain recombines TRBV6-7 with TRBJ2-3; D may be TRBD1 (6 bases). TRBV6-7 is given ORF status, its function remaining uncertain. CDR3 length: 15 residues. V was clipped by 0 bases and J by 0 bases, with 7 bases between them. Written as DNA, the CDR3 is TGTGCCAGCAGTTACTCTACAGGGAGCACAGATACGCAGTATTTT. It yields the protein CASSYSTGSTDTQYF.

This chain uses TRBV11-1 with TRBJ2-2, with 7 bases that match TRBD1. Germline V gene lookup returns CDR1 SGHAT and CDR2 FQDESV (reference sequence). This CDR3 is built from 14 residues. V was pared by 5 bases and J by 5 bases, with 5 bases of the junction left unmatched. The CDR3 DNA is TGTGCCAGCAGCCCAGGGACAGATACCGGGGAGCTGTTTTTT. Protein: CASSPGTDTGELFF.